This is a list of T cell receptor beta chains from one sample in a study of CD8 T cells in ankylosing spondylitis. TCRdb used MiXCR to reprocess the 5' RACE reads, holding one entry per CDR3 protein. In the table there are 700,000 or so distinct CDR3 sequences, around 17% of which are singletons. Sequencing was done on a sample of blood, either unsorted or a sorted T cell fraction (not recorded which). All receptors come from a male donor with ankylosing spondylitis. CDR3s leave out the opening cysteine and the closing phenylalanine or tryptophan. The order of the fields is V gene, clone size, D gene, J gene, CDR3 protein. The D gene is left open where the match is weak. Clone size appears in some rows only: once, few, many, or a class for an expanded clone.

V gene: TRBV5-1
clone size: .
D gene: .
J gene: TRBJ2-7
CDR3 protein: ASSSRAEDYEQY

V gene: TRBV29-1
clone size: many
D gene: .
J gene: TRBJ2-6
CDR3 protein: SVVLYRVPSGANVLT

V gene: TRBV10-3
clone size: few
D gene: .
J gene: TRBJ2-3
CDR3 protein: AISPRLSADTQY

V gene: TRBV5-1
clone size: .
D gene: .
J gene: TRBJ1-1
CDR3 protein: ASSFAGRDTEAF

V gene: TRBV12-3/TRBV12-4
clone size: .
D gene: TRBD2
J gene: TRBJ2-7
CDR3 protein: ASSLRTSGLPYEQY

V gene: TRBV7-9
clone size: .
D gene: TRBD1
J gene: TRBJ2-1
CDR3 protein: ASSPSRDRGPNEQF

V gene: TRBV3-1
clone size: .
D gene: .
J gene: TRBJ1-1
CDR3 protein: ASSPLLKNTEAF

V gene: TRBV6-1
clone size: few
D gene: .
J gene: TRBJ1-2
CDR3 protein: ASSERAVRGYGYT

V gene: TRBV7-9
clone size: few
D gene: .
J gene: TRBJ2-3
CDR3 protein: ASSQVPSSTDTQY

V gene: TRBV4-3
clone size: .
D gene: .
J gene: TRBJ1-2
CDR3 protein: ASSPKQSLYGYT

V gene: TRBV11-1
clone size: .
D gene: .
J gene: TRBJ2-1
CDR3 protein: ASSLAAESKFSGVYNEQF

V gene: TRBV27
clone size: .
D gene: .
J gene: TRBJ2-7
CDR3 protein: ASSFEEGREQY

V gene: TRBV6-5
clone size: .
D gene: .
J gene: TRBJ2-2
CDR3 protein: ASRQDRELF

V gene: TRBV7-8
clone size: few
D gene: .
J gene: TRBJ2-1
CDR3 protein: ASSFGTTQGNEQF

V gene: TRBV20-1
clone size: .
D gene: TRBD1
J gene: TRBJ1-5
CDR3 protein: SARIPGQGDQPQH

V gene: TRBV28
clone size: few
D gene: TRBD1
J gene: TRBJ1-6
CDR3 protein: ASSFQGAALH

V gene: TRBV14
clone size: .
D gene: .
J gene: TRBJ1-6
CDR3 protein: ASSQVTAGSPLH

V gene: TRBV7-9
clone size: .
D gene: .
J gene: TRBJ1-5
CDR3 protein: ASSLGQVNQPQH

V gene: TRBV12-5
clone size: few
D gene: .
J gene: TRBJ1-4
CDR3 protein: ASGLLQGLIGELF

V gene: TRBV24-1
clone size: many
D gene: TRBD1
J gene: TRBJ1-4
CDR3 protein: ATSETGQGGEKLF

V gene: TRBV20-1
clone size: .
D gene: .
J gene: TRBJ1-2
CDR3 protein: SARDTANYGYT

V gene: TRBV7-9
clone size: .
D gene: TRBD1
J gene: TRBJ1-1
CDR3 protein: ASSYETGGRTEAF

V gene: TRBV4-1
clone size: .
D gene: .
J gene: TRBJ2-1
CDR3 protein: ASSQDRPGHEQF

V gene: TRBV4-1
clone size: .
D gene: TRBD1
J gene: TRBJ2-7
CDR3 protein: ASSHDRGDEQY

V gene: TRBV20-1
clone size: few
D gene: .
J gene: TRBJ2-3
CDR3 protein: SAGDSQTSTDTQY

V gene: TRBV30
clone size: many
D gene: .
J gene: TRBJ1-3
CDR3 protein: AWRTAAVRNTIY

V gene: TRBV29-1
clone size: many
D gene: .
J gene: TRBJ1-1
CDR3 protein: SALTENTEAF

V gene: TRBV6-5
clone size: .
D gene: .
J gene: TRBJ1-6
CDR3 protein: ASSYSQGQRPLH

V gene: TRBV29-1
clone size: .
D gene: .
J gene: TRBJ2-7
CDR3 protein: SVAPGSQGQY

V gene: TRBV10-3
clone size: few
D gene: TRBD2
J gene: TRBJ2-2
CDR3 protein: ATAGVRPEPGELF

V gene: TRBV12-3/TRBV12-4
clone size: .
D gene: .
J gene: TRBJ1-2
CDR3 protein: ASTPAGFGGYT

V gene: TRBV9
clone size: .
D gene: TRBD1
J gene: TRBJ1-5
CDR3 protein: ASSATGANQPQH

V gene: TRBV11-2
clone size: .
D gene: TRBD2
J gene: TRBJ2-1
CDR3 protein: ASSLVDTSAPREQF

V gene: TRBV10-3
clone size: .
D gene: TRBD1
J gene: TRBJ1-1
CDR3 protein: AISDQDRGGTEAF

V gene: TRBV5-1
clone size: few
D gene: TRBD1
J gene: TRBJ1-5
CDR3 protein: ASSLDRGRQPQH

V gene: TRBV20-1
clone size: few
D gene: TRBD2
J gene: TRBJ2-7
CDR3 protein: SARDSAGGENEQY

V gene: TRBV2
clone size: .
D gene: .
J gene: TRBJ1-1
CDR3 protein: ASSLRGDLNTEAF

V gene: TRBV6-5
clone size: .
D gene: .
J gene: TRBJ1-2
CDR3 protein: ASSYEQGMNGYT